This T cell receptor (beta chain) originates from a study of blood T cell repertoires in COVID-19. Study-wide context: There were acute and convalescent COVID-19 samples, and they came from the United States, Italy and Spain. Sources were T cells, B-cell-depleted T cells, or PBMCs; the material itself was cDNA or gDNA.

This clone was seen a handful of times. V gave up 3 bases and J gave up 0 bases; unmatched junction bases: 2. CDR1 is SNHLY, CDR2 FYNNEI, per germline. This CDR3 contains 15 residues. Authors' processing steps: The assay estimated nucleated cells by amplifying reference gene primers. Libraries were prepared by immunoSEQ multiplex PCR; TCRdb keeps only in-frame clonotypes and omits some of them. V, J and clone size were drawn from that table, and D and trimming were deduced from the DNA. The table lists approximately 69,000 clones, around 87% of them singletons. This chain links TRBV2 with TRBJ2-5; TRBD2 matches at 9 bases. The source of this sequence is a man aged 45-65 years with acute or convalescent COVID-19. Specimen: peripheral blood. The CDR3 bases are TGTGCCAGCAGTGACCTAGCGGGGTACCAAGAGACCCAGTACTTC. Its protein product is CASSDLAGYQETQYF.